This T cell receptor beta chain appears in the sequencing data of a study of T cell responses to AZD1222 COVID-19 vaccine. General study results and limits: Among vaccine-associated CD4 TCRs, coverage spanned spike, with dominance at 160-218 and 743-854.

Profiled with immunoSEQ multiplex PCR; TCRdb holds only in-frame clones, not every one. The sample carries about 61,000 clones, approximately 90% recorded once. Trimming removed 1 base from V and 8 bases from J, with 19 bases in between. Per the germline V gene, CDR1 is SGDLS and CDR2 is YYNGEE. The length of the CDR3 is 16 residues. A few counts support this clone. Its target is unknown. Sample: peripheral blood, taken on day 0 of AZD1222 vaccination. The sequence was obtained from an adult in good health. The chain links TRBV9 to TRBJ2-1, with a possible D match to TRBD1 (6 bases). The CDR3 DNA follows: TGTGCCAGCAGCGTATCTTACAGGGTAAATTACCATGAGCAGTTCTTC. This sequence encodes CASSVSYRVNYHEQFF.